This record looks at one T cell receptor beta chain sequence and its context. Its antigen is unidentified. Amplified TCR beta CDR3 regions derived from RNA transcripts. An initial round of RT-PCR targeting the TCR CDR3 relied on the HTBI primer set. MiXCR, applied by TCRdb to the multiplex PCR reads, yields one record per CDR3 protein. The data contain 93,000 or so distinct CDR3 sequences, 40% to 50% of them singletons. The sample originates from a study of T cells in Graves' hyperthyroidism and ophthalmopathy. Whole-study findings and limits: Blood held most thyroid clonotypes expanded above 0.001 frequency. Before onset, by a median of around 6.1 months, the model predicted ophthalmopathy.

Stable hyperthyroidism: no ophthalmopathy progression over 18 months of follow-up. Patients between 18 and 65 years old had hyperthyroidism, newly diagnosed and lasting under 2 months. Germline V gene sequence: CDR1 KGHDR, CDR2 SFDVKD. The V gene lost 4 bases and the J gene lost 7 bases, with 15 bases spanning the gap. This CDR3 is 15 amino acids long. This chain links TRBV24-1 with TRBJ2-2; tentatively, D is TRBD1 (6 bases). The receptor's source is a man aged 35-49 years with Graves' hyperthyroidism. The sequencing input was blood. The CDR3 sequence is CATSDRHRVNGELFF. The CDR3 DNA reads TGTGCCACCAGTGACCGCCACAGGGTGAACGGGGAGCTGTTTTTT.